The clone carrying this T cell receptor (beta chain) showed up just a few times. Trimming pared 5 bases from V and 6 bases from J, leaving 5 bases between. The CDR3 consists of 12 residues. Germline V lookup: CDR1 LNHDA, CDR2 SQIVND (reference sequence). The data were taken from a study of chemoradiotherapy in HPV16-positive cancers. Clones were sequenced by immunoSEQ multiplex PCR, and TCRdb holds only the in-frame ones, with some missing. The data hold around 2,500 clones, with roughly 89% observed a single time. The sample here was tumor tissue, taken from a patient who underwent chemoradiotherapy. This receptor was obtained from a human donor with HPV-associated anogenital cancer. This sequence joins TRBV19 and TRBJ1-6; D not certain. For the CDR3, the DNA is TGTGCCAGTAGTTTGGGTAATTCACCCCTCCACTTT. Its protein product is CASSLGNSPLHF.